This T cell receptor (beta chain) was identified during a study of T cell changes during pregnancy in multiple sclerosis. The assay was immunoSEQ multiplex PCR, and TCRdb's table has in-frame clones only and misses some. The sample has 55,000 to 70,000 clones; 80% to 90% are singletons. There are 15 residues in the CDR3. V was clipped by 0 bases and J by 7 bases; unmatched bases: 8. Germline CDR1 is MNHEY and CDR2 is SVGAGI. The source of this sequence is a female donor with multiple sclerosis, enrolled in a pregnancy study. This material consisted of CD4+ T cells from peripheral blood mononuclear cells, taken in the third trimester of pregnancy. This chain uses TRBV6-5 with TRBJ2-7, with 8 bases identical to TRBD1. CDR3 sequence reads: CASSYSEQGAGEQYF. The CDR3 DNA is TGTGCCAGCAGTTACTCCGAGCAGGGGGCGGGGGAGCAGTACTTC.